This T cell receptor beta chain stems from a study of cytomegalovirus exposure and HLA in healthy donors. The assay was immunoSEQ multiplex PCR, and TCRdb's table has in-frame clones only and misses some. The data contain 280,000 or so clones, approximately 88% of them singletons. Regarding this clone: The antigen remains unidentified.

Whole-study results and caveats: In vitro assays verified that three CMV-associated chains recognized CMV antigens specifically.

This CDR3 contains 15 residues. Germline V gene sequence: CDR1 LNHDA, CDR2 SQIVND (reference sequence). The junction had 5 bases not matched to a gene; V was cut back by 0 bases and J by 7 bases. The sequence was collected from a young woman in good health and CMV-seronegative. The chain recombines TRBV19 with TRBJ1-5, with 8 nucleotides matching TRBD1. The sample was PBMCs. CDR3 sequence reads: CASSIDATGGQPQHF. As DNA, the CDR3 is TGTGCCAGTAGTATAGATGCTACAGGGGGACAGCCCCAGCATTTT.